The 11 T cell receptor beta chains below all came from one sample that was sequenced in a study of T cells in Graves' hyperthyroidism and ophthalmopathy. RNA transcripts gave rise to amplified TCR beta CDR3 regions. RT-PCR in the first round (using the HTBI primer set) targeted the TCR CDR3. TCRdb fed the multiplex PCR reads into MiXCR, producing one record per CDR3 protein. The repertoire consists of about 480,000 distinct CDR3 sequences, with about 24% occurring once and the leading ten covering about 10%. Sequencing was carried out using blood. The receptors were sampled from a woman aged 30 to 39 with Graves' ophthalmopathy.

This rearrangement joins TRBV6-1 to TRBJ2-7; 9 nucleotides match TRBD2. The CDR3 is 15 residues long. Per the germline V gene, CDR1 is MNHNS and CDR2 is SASEGT. Trimming removed 6 bases from V and 4 bases from J; junction bases left unmatched: 10. The CDR3 is CASRREGRGRYEQYF. CDR3 nucleotides: TGTGCCAGCAGGCGGGAGGGCCGAGGGAGGTACGAGCAGTACTTC.

V gene TRBV15 combines with J gene TRBJ2-5, with D unresolved. CDR3 length equals 13 residues. The germline CDR1 and CDR2 sequences are LNHNV and YYDKDF (reference sequence). The ends were cut back, 0 bases at V and 5 bases at J, with 7 bases in the middle. CDR3 coding DNA: TGTGCCACCAGCAGAGACCGGTGGGAGACCCAGTACTTC. The encoded protein is CATSRDRWETQYF. The complete variable domain, with remaining parts taken from reference TRBV15 and TRBJ2-5, reads DAMVIQNPRYQVTQFGKPVTLSCSQTLNHNVMYWYQQKSSQAPKLLFHYYDKDFNNEADTPDNFQSRRPNTSFCFLDIRSPGLGDTAMYLCATSRDRWETQYFGPGTRLLVL.

This clonotype was observed many times. This chain links TRBV24-1 with TRBJ1-2; the D gene is possibly TRBD1 (6 bases). This CDR3 region has 14 residues. Germline V gene data show CDR1 as KGHDR and CDR2 as SFDVKD. Trimming removed 5 bases at V and 7 bases at J, with 16 bases between. The CDR3 coding sequence is TGTGCCACCAGTGGAGGGGACATTTCGTTTGGCTACACCTTC. This codes for CATSGGDISFGYTF.

This clonotype was picked up many times. CDR3 sequence (DNA): TGTGCCAGCAGCTCCCATGCAGGGGACAATCAGCCCCAGCATTTT. It codes for CASSSHAGDNQPQHF. This sequence joins TRBV9 and TRBJ1-5; a weak D match, TRBD1 (6 bases). Germline lookup yields CDR1 SGDLS and CDR2 YYNGEE. The CDR3 has 15 amino acids. The V end was cut by 4 bases, the J end by 3 bases, with 14 bases between. The variable domain in full, with the rest retrieved from reference TRBV9 and TRBJ1-5, is DSGVTQTPKHLITATGQRVTLRCSPRSGDLSVYWYQQSLDQGLQFLIQYYNGEERAKGNILERFSAQQFPDLHSELNLSSLELGDSALYFCASSSHAGDNQPQHFGDGTRLSIL.

This clonotype was observed at least ten times. V usage is TRBV12-3 or TRBV12-4 and J usage is TRBJ2-7, with 7 bases identical to TRBD2. The CDR3 is 13 residues long. V gave up 3 bases and J gave up 7 bases; unmatched junction bases: 6. CDR3 residues: CASSFRARGEQYF. DNA of the CDR3: TGTGCCAGCAGTTTTAGGGCGCGGGGGGAGCAGTACTTC.

This clonotype was observed at least ten times. This sequence joins TRBV7-9 and TRBJ1-1; 7 bases line up with TRBD1. V was pared by 3 bases and J by 5 bases, with 6 bases of the junction left unmatched. The V gene's germline CDR1 is SEHNR and CDR2 FQNEAQ (reference sequence). The CDR3 runs 14 residues. CDR3 protein: CASSLTGLATEAFF. For the CDR3, the DNA is TGTGCCAGCAGCTTGACAGGGCTGGCAACTGAAGCTTTCTTT.

This clonotype was recorded at least ten times. J is TRBJ2-2 and V is TRBV2; D may match TRBD1 or TRBD2 (5 bases each). The V end was cut by 6 bases, the J end by 4 bases, with 12 bases between. Germline V gene data show CDR1 as SNHLY and CDR2 as FYNNEI. This CDR3 comprises 14 residues. CDR3 in amino acids: CASRSWGSTGELFF. The CDR3 region has the DNA TGTGCCAGCAGGTCTTGGGGGAGCACCGGGGAGCTGTTTTTT.

As for this clonotype: Just one base apart from a much larger clone, this may be a read error. DNA of the CDR3: TGTGCCAGTAGTACCGACAGGGAAACTGAAGCTTGCTTT. Protein: CASSTDRETEACF. The chain is built from TRBV19 and TRBJ1-1; 7 positions match TRBD1. The V gene's germline CDR1 is LNHDA and CDR2 SQIVND (reference sequence). This CDR3 is built from 13 residues.

The rearrangement links TRBV20-1 to TRBJ2-7; 8 positions agree with TRBD1. Germline CDR1 and CDR2: DFQATT and SNEGSKA (reference sequence). With 3 bases clipped from V and 4 bases from J, the junction kept 8 bases outside the gene matches. This CDR3 has 14 amino acids. This CDR3 is CSARGDRFHYEQYF. CDR3 in DNA: TGCAGTGCTAGGGGGGACAGGTTTCATTACGAGCAGTACTTC.

In its sample, this clonotype was seen many times. This chain uses TRBV7-2 with TRBJ1-5; D unresolved. CDR1 and CDR2 (germline): SGHTA, FQGNSA. The CDR3 runs 13 residues. V shed 3 bases and J shed 2 bases, with 5 bases lying between them. The CDR3 DNA reads TGTGCCAGCAGCTTCCAGGGCAATCAGCCCCAGCATTTT. Amino acids: CASSFQGNQPQHF.

The chain is built from TRBV28 and TRBJ2-5, with D perhaps assigned TRBD1 or TRBD2 (5 bases each). CDR1 and CDR2 from the germline V gene are MDHEN and SYDVKM. CDR3 length: 14 residues. V shed 6 bases and J shed 7 bases, with 18 bases lying between them. CDR3 sequence reads: CASRREGTAGTQYF. CDR3 DNA: TGTGCCAGCAGGAGAGAAGGGACCGCCGGGACCCAGTACTTC.